This record concerns one TCR beta chain sequence. Its target is unknown. The entry originates in a study of blood T cells in healthy people across ages. Study results and limitations: Using unsorted PBMCs precluded a conclusive naive versus antigen-experienced comparison.

Donors gave 9 to 10 milliliters of peripheral blood apiece. Each sample used at least 6.5 million PBMCs. The V gene end was trimmed by 2 bases and the J gene end by 2 bases; junction bases not matched to a gene: 3. CDR3 size: 13 residues. In germline, CDR1 is SQVTM, CDR2 ANQGSEA. Together with a sample-barcoded 5' primer, a J-beta primer mix was included in a second PCR lasting about 7 to 11 cycles. Carrying 12 random nucleotides, a template-switch adaptor labeled each individual cDNA molecule. Via MiXCR, TCRdb re-called the 5' RACE reads, giving one row per CDR3 protein. Of fewer than 750,000 distinct CDR3 sequences listed, under 65% were seen once; the top ten hold 13%.

Sample: blood. The receptor's source is an elderly woman in good health. This chain links TRBV29-1 with TRBJ2-7; TRBD1 aligns across 7 bases. The CDR3 loop is CSVENTGAYEQYF. CDR3 coding DNA: TGCAGCGTTGAAAATACAGGGGCCTACGAGCAGTACTTC.